The clone carrying this T cell receptor beta chain appeared a few times. Its antigen is as yet unknown. TCRdb keeps only in-frame clones here, not all; method: immunoSEQ multiplex PCR. The sample consists of roughly 100,000 clones, 87% of them appearing once. Germline V gene sequence: CDR1 SGHNT, CDR2 YENEEA. V lost 1 base to trimming and J lost 6 bases, with 6 bases between them. CDR3 length: 12 amino acids. The data derive from a study of T cell responses to AZD1222 COVID-19 vaccine. General study points: There were repertoire samples only from the period after the peak T cell response. Seropositivity was recorded at baseline in only a handful of AZD1222 recipients.

The chain couples TRBV11-3 to TRBJ1-2, with a weak D call TRBD1 (6 bases). Sequenced here: peripheral blood, sampled on day 0 of AZD1222 vaccination. The clonotype originates from an adult in good health. The CDR3 bases are TGTGCCAGCAGCTTAGGGGGGCATGGCTACACCTTC. Its protein is CASSLGGHGYTF. Complete variable domain (other parts from reference TRBV11-3 and TRBJ1-2): EAGVVQSPRYKIIEKKQPVAFWCNPISGHNTLYWYLQNLGQGPELLIRYENEEAVDDSQLPKDRFSAERLKGVDSTLKIQPAELGDSAVYLCASSLGGHGYTFGSGTRLTVV.